This T cell receptor (beta chain) was recorded in a study of blood T cell repertoires in COVID-19. Study-level background: T cells, B-cell-depleted T cells, or PBMCs provided the cDNA or gDNA that served as material.

V lost 5 bases, J lost 1 base, and 10 bases lay in between. CDR1 is SNHLY and CDR2 is FYNNEI in the germline V gene. The length of the CDR3 is 14 residues. As originally analysed: Reference gene primer amplification yielded estimated nucleated cell counts. This table comes from immunoSEQ multiplex PCR, and its TCRdb copy is limited to in-frame clones, with some not included. The DNA was the basis for D and trimming; V, J and clone size are from that table. Of roughly 140,000 clones in the sample, roughly 88% were seen once. This receptor was obtained from a woman between 50 and 59 years old in a cohort sampled during active or convalescent COVID-19. V usage is TRBV2 and J usage is TRBJ2-3; D may be TRBD2 (6 bases). Sample: peripheral blood. Here the CDR3 DNA reads TGTGCCAGCAGTCCGGGACTGGGCACAGATACGCAGTATTTT. The encoded protein is CASSPGLGTDTQYF. Complete variable domain (other parts from reference TRBV2 and TRBJ2-3): EPEVTQTPSHQVTQMGQEVILRCVPISNHLYFYWYRQILGQKVEFLVSFYNNEISEKSEIFDDQFSVERPDGSNFTLKIRSTKLEDSAMYFCASSPGLGTDTQYFGPGTRLTVL.